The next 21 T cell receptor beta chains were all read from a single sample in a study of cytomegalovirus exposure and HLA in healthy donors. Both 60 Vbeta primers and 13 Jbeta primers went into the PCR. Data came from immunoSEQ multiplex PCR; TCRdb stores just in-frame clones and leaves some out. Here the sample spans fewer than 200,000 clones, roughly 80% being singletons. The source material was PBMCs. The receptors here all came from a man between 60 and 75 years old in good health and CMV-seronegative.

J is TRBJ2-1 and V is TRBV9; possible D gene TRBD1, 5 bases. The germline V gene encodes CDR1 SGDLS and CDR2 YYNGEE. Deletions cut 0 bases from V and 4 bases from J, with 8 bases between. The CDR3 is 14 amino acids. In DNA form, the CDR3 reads TGTGCCAGCAGCGTAGGCGGACAATACAATGAGCAGTTCTTC. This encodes CASSVGGQYNEQFF.

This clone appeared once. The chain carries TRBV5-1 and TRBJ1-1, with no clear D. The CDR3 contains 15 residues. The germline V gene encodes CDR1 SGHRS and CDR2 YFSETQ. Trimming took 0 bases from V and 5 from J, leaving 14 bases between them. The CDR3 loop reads CASSLGQASGTEAFF. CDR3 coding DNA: TGCGCCAGCAGCTTGGGGCAGGCCTCGGGGACTGAAGCTTTCTTT.

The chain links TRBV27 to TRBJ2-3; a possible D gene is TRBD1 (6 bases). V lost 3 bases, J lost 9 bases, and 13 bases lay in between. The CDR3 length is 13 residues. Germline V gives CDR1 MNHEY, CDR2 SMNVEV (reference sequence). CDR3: CASSFSLQGTQYF. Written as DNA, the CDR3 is TGTGCCAGCAGTTTCTCCCTACAGGGAACGCAGTATTTT.

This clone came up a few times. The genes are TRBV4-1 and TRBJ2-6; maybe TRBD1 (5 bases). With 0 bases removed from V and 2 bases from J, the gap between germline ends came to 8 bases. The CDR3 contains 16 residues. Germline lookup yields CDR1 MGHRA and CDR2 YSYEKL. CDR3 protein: CASSQDSRAGANVLTF. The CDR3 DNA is TGCGCCAGCAGCCAAGATTCCAGGGCTGGGGCCAACGTCCTGACTTTC.

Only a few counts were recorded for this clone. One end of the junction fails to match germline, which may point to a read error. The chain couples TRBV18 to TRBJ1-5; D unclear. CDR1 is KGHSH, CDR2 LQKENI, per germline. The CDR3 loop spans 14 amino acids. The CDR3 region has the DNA TGTGCCAGCTCACCGGATCAGCCCTCGCGGCCCCAGAATTTT. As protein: CASSPDQPSRPQNF.

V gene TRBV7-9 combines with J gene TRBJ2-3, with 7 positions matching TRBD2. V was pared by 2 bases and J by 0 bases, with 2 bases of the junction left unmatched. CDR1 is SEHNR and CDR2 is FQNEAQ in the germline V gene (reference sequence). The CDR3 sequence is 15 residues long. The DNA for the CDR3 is TGTGCCAGCAGCTTAATTAGCGGGAGCACAGATACGCAGTATTTT. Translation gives CASSLISGSTDTQYF.

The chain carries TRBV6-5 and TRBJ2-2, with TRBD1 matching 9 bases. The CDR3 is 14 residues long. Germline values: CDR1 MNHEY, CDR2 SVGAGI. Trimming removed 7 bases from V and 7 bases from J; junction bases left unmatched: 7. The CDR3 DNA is TGTGCCAGCAAACAGGGGGCCCCCCACGGGGAGCTGTTTTTT. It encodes CASKQGAPHGELFF.

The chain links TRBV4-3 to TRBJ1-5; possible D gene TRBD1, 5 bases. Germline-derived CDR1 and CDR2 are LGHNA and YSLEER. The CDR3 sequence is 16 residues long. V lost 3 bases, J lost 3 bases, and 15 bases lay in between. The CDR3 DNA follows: TGCGCCAGCAGCCAGACGTGGCAGGGCACCAATCAGCCCCAGCATTTT. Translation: CASSQTWQGTNQPQHF.

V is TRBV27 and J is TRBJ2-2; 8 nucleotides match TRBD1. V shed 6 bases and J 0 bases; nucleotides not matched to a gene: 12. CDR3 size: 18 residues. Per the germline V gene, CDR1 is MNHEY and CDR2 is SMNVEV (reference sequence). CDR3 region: CASSRRSQGAANTGELFF. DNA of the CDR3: TGTGCCAGCAGCCGAAGATCTCAGGGGGCCGCGAACACCGGGGAGCTGTTTTTT.

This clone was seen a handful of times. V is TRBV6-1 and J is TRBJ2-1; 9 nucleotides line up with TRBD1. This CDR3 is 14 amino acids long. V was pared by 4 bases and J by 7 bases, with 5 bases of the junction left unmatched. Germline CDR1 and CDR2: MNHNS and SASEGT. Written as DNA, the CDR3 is TGTGCCAGCAGTGTGTTGACAGGGGGTAATGAGCAGTTCTTC. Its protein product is CASSVLTGGNEQFF.

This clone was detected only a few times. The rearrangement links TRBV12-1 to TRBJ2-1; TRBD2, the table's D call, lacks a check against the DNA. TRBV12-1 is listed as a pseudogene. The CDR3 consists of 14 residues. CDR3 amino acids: CASTLAGAFNEQFF. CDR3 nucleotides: TGTGCCAGCACCCTAGCGGGAGCATTCAATGAGCAGTTCTTC.

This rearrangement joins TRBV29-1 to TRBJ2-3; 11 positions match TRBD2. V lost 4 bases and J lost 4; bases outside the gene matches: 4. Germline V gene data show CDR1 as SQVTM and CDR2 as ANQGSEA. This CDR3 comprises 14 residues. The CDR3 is CSVGVAGGSDTQYF. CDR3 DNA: TGCAGCGTTGGAGTAGCGGGGGGGTCAGATACGCAGTATTTT.

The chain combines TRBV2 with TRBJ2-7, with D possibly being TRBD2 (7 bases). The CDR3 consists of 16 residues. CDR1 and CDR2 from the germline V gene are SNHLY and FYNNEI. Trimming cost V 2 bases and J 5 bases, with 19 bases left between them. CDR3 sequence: CASSEMLGGGINEQYF. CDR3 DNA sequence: TGTGCCAGCAGTGAAATGTTGGGGGGGGGCATCAACGAGCAGTACTTC.

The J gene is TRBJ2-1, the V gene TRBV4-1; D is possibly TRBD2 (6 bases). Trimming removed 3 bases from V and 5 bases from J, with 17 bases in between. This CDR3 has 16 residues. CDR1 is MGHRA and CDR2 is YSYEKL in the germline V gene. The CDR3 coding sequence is TGCGCCAGCAGCCAGCCGACTAGTTCCCGACACAATGAGCAGTTCTTC. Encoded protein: CASSQPTSSRHNEQFF.

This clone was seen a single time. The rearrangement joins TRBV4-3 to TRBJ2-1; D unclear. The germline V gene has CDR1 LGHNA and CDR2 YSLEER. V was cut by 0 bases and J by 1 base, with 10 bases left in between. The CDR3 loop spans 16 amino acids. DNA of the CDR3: TGCGCCAGCAGCCAAGAGAGAGGCTTTTCCTACAATGAGCAGTTCTTC. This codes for CASSQERGFSYNEQFF.

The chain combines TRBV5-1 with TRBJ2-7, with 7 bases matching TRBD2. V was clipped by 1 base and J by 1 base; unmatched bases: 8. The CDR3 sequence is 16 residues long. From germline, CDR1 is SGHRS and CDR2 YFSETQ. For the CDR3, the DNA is TGCGCCAGCAGCTTGAAGGGCGGGGGTGGGTCCTACGAGCAGTACTTC. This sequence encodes CASSLKGGGGSYEQYF.

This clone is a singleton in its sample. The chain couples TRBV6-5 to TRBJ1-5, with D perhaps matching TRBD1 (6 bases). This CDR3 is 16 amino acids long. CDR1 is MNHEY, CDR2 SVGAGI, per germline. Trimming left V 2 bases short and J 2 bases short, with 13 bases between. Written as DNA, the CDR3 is TGTGCCAGCAGTTACGGACAGCCCCGAGGCAATCAGCCCCAGCATTTT. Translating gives CASSYGQPRGNQPQHF.

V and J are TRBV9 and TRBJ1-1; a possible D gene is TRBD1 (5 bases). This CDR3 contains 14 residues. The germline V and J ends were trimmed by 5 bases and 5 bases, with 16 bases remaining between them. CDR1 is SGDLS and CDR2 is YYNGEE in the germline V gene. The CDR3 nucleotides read TGTGCCAGCAGTAGTTTCGGGGGTGGAACTGAAGCTTTCTTT. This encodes CASSSFGGGTEAFF.

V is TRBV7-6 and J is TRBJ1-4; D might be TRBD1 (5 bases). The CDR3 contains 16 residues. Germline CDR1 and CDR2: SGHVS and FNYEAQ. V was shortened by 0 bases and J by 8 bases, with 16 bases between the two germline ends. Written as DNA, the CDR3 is TGTGCCAGCAGCTTAGCGTTGGAGAGACACAGGGAAAAACTGTTTTTT. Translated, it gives CASSLALERHREKLFF.

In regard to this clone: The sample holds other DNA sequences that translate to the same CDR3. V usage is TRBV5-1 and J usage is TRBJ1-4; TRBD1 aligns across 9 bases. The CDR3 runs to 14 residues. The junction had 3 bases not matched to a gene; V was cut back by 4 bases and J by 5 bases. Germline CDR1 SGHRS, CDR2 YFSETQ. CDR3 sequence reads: CASSLTGGNEKLFF. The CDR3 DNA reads TGCGCCAGCAGCCTTACAGGGGGCAATGAAAAACTGTTTTTT.

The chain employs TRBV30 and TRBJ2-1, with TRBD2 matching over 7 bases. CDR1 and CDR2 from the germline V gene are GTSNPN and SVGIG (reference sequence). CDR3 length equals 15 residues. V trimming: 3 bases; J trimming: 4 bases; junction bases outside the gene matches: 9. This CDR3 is CAWSPSSGIYNEQFF. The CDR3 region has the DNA TGTGCCTGGAGCCCCTCCAGCGGGATATACAATGAGCAGTTCTTC.